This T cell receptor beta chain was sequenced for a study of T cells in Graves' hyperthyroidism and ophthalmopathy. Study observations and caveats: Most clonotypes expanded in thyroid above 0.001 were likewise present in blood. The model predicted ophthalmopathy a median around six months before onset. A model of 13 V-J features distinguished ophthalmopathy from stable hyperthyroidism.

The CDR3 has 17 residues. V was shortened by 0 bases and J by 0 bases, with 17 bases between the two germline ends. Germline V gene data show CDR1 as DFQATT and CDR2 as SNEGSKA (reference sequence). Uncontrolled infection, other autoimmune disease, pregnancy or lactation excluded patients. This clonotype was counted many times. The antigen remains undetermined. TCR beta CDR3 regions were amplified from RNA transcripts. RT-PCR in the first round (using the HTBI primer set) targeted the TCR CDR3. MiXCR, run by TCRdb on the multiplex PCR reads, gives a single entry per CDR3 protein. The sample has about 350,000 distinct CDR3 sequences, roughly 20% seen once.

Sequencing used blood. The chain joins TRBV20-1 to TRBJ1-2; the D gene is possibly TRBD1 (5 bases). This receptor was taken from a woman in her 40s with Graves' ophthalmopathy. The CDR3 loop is CSAREGGGFLANYGYTF. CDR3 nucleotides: TGCAGTGCTAGAGAGGGTGGGGGGTTTTTAGCTAACTATGGCTACACCTTC.